A selection of T cell receptor beta chains follows, all from one sample in a study of post-analysis software for immune sequencing data. TCRdb analysed the PCR reads with MiXCR anew, one entry per CDR3 protein. The repertoire consists of about 770,000 distinct CDR3 sequences, with around 45% occurring once and the leading ten covering roughly 4.9%. Sequencing was performed on blood. These receptors originate from a girl between 10 and 17 years old with multiple sclerosis. CDR3s include the opening cysteine and the closing phenylalanine or tryptophan. The D gene is left open where the match is weak. Clone size is not always given. Where it is, it says once, few, many or a class for expanded clones.

cdr3_nt cdr3_aa d_call clone_size j_call v_call
TGCAGCGTAGCACTACAGGGCTACGAGCAGTACTTC CSVALQGYEQYF NA few TRBJ2-7 TRBV29-1
TGTGCCAGCAGCCCCCGGGTGGCTAGCGGGAGGGAGACCCAGTACTTC CASSPRVASGRETQYF TRBD2 NA TRBJ2-5 TRBV9
TGCAGTGTAGCGGGAGTTGAAGATACGCAGTATTTT CSVAGVEDTQYF TRBD2 NA TRBJ2-3 TRBV20-1
TGTGCCAGCAGCTTGGGGGCTAGCGTCGAGCAGTACTTC CASSLGASVEQYF NA once TRBJ2-7 TRBV13
TGTGCCAGCAGAGACTCCAGCGGGGTTGAGCAGTTCTTC CASRDSSGVEQFF TRBD2 NA TRBJ2-1 TRBV12-3/TRBV12-4
TGCAGTGCTCCCGGGACTAGCGTAACAGATACGCAGTATTTT CSAPGTSVTDTQYF TRBD2 few TRBJ2-3 TRBV20-1
TGCAGTGCTAGCGGGAGTGTCGACGAGCAGTACTTC CSASGSVDEQYF NA few TRBJ2-7 TRBV20-1
TGTGCCAGCAGGCCCGGGAACAGAGAGGATGAAAAACTGTTTTTT CASRPGNREDEKLFF NA NA TRBJ1-4 TRBV28
TGCAGCGTTGAAGAGGGGGGGACCTACGAGCAGTACTTC CSVEEGGTYEQYF TRBD2 few TRBJ2-7 TRBV29-1
TGTGCCAGCAGCCAAGACCCCCTACAGGGCCGCAGCAATCAGCCCCAGCATTTT CASSQDPLQGRSNQPQHF NA NA TRBJ1-5 TRBV4-2
TGTGCCAGCAGTTCTCTCACGGGGTATCAGCCCCAGCATTTT CASSSLTGYQPQHF NA NA TRBJ1-5 TRBV6-5
TGTGCCAGCAGTCTACGGGACATTTTAGCCAAAAGCATTCAGTACTTC CASSLRDILAKSIQYF NA NA TRBJ2-4 TRBV12-3/TRBV12-4
TGCAGCGTTGATAGCGGGAGGGATTACAGTGAGCAGTTCTTC CSVDSGRDYSEQFF TRBD2 NA TRBJ2-1 TRBV29-1
TGTGCCAGCAAAAGAGGGACAGGGGGCTACGAGCAGTACTTC CASKRGTGGYEQYF TRBD1 few TRBJ2-7 TRBV6-5
TGTGCCAGCAGTTTCCTCGGGGTCGGGATGAACACTGAAGCTTTCTTT CASSFLGVGMNTEAFF NA NA TRBJ1-1 TRBV6-5
TGTGCCAGCAGTTCCGGGACGCACGGTTATTTTCCCCTCCACTTT CASSSGTHGYFPLHF NA NA TRBJ1-6 TRBV12-3/TRBV12-4
TGTGCCAGCAGTTACAGGGACTCGACAGATACGCAGTATTTT CASSYRDSTDTQYF NA few TRBJ2-3 TRBV6-5
TGTGCCAGCTCACCAGGAGAGACAGGGGAAGGAGGCTACACCTTC CASSPGETGEGGYTF TRBD1 many TRBJ1-2 TRBV18
TGTGCCAGCAGCCCGGGACAGGGGGCGCGAGGCTACACCTTC CASSPGQGARGYTF TRBD1 many TRBJ1-2 TRBV9
TGTGCCACCAGTGAGAACTACCTTGGGGAGCAGTTCTTC CATSENYLGEQFF NA once TRBJ2-1 TRBV24-1
TGTGCCAGCAGCTTAATCCCAGGGTATGGCATTCAGTACTTC CASSLIPGYGIQYF NA few TRBJ2-4 TRBV7-3
TGTGCCAGCAGCGTAACCGGGACAGAGACAGATACGCAGTATTTT CASSVTGTETDTQYF TRBD1 NA TRBJ2-3 TRBV25-1
TGTGCCAGCAACTTTAACAGAGTTGAAGCTTTCTTT CASNFNRVEAFF NA NA TRBJ1-1 TRBV11-2
TGCAGTGCTGACCCACCGGGACTAGCGGGAGCCTACGAGCAGTACTTC CSADPPGLAGAYEQYF TRBD2 few TRBJ2-7 TRBV20-1
TGTGCCATCGCATCCGAAACTTGGGGAAACACCATATATTTT CAIASETWGNTIYF NA NA TRBJ1-3 TRBV10-3
TGTGCCAGCAGTTTAATGGGCCTAAAGACGGGCGAGCAGTTCTTC CASSLMGLKTGEQFF NA NA TRBJ2-1 TRBV28
TGCAGTGCTAGCTCTAGCGCTATGAACTCCTACAATGAGCAGTTCTTC CSASSSAMNSYNEQFF NA NA TRBJ2-1 TRBV20-1
TGCAGCGTTGAGGGGGGGCGCGTAGTCAATGAGCAGTTCTTC CSVEGGRVVNEQFF NA NA TRBJ2-1 TRBV29-1
TGTGCCAGCAGCGTTAGGAATTCCGGGACTACCCAAGTGCCACCGGCGAATACGCAGTATTTT CASSVRNSGTTQVPPANTQYF TRBD2 few TRBJ2-3 TRBV9
TGTGCCAGCAGTTTCGGGTTACGGCAGCCCCAGCATTTT CASSFGLRQPQHF NA NA TRBJ1-5 TRBV12-3/TRBV12-4
TGTGCCAGCAGTTTGTGGGGGACTAGCGCCTCCTACAATGAGCAGTTCTTC CASSLWGTSASYNEQFF TRBD2 few TRBJ2-1 TRBV6-5
TGCAGTGCTGGACAGTACAATGAGCAGTTCTTC CSAGQYNEQFF NA NA TRBJ2-1 TRBV20-1
TGCGCCAGCAGCTTCGGGGAGCGCTATGGCTACACCTTC CASSFGERYGYTF NA NA TRBJ1-2 TRBV5-1
TGTGCCAGCAGCCCTAGAGGGGTGACTAGCGGGAGGGCCGAGGATACGCAGTATTTT CASSPRGVTSGRAEDTQYF TRBD2 NA TRBJ2-3 TRBV7-8
TGCGCCAGCAGCCCACCGACCCGGAACTACGAGCAGTACTTC CASSPPTRNYEQYF NA NA TRBJ2-7 TRBV5-1
TGTGCCAGCAGCTTAATCGACGACAGCTCCTACAATGAGCAGTTCTTC CASSLIDDSSYNEQFF NA few TRBJ2-1 TRBV7-9
TGTGCCAGCAGCGTAGGGCAGGAAGATACGCAGTATTTT CASSVGQEDTQYF NA once TRBJ2-3 TRBV9
TGTGCCGGGGGACAGTCGCAAGAGACCCAGTACTTC CAGGQSQETQYF TRBD1 NA TRBJ2-5 TRBV6-6
TGCAGTGCTAGGCTAGCTAGGAGCTCCTACGAGCAGTTCTTC CSARLARSSYEQFF NA NA TRBJ2-1 TRBV20-1
TGTGCCAGCACACCCATATTAGCGGGAGGGGGGAACAATGAGCAGTTCTTC CASTPILAGGGNNEQFF TRBD2 NA TRBJ2-1 TRBV28
TGTGCCAGCAGCCCCCTGGGGGGGCAAGAGACCCAGTACTTC CASSPLGGQETQYF TRBD2 few TRBJ2-5 TRBV7-9
TGTGCCAGCAGCATGGGCAACTACAATGAGCAGTTCTTC CASSMGNYNEQFF NA few TRBJ2-1 TRBV7-2
TGCGCCAGCAAGAGGACTAGCGGATCCTCCTCCTACAATGAGCAGTTCTTC CASKRTSGSSSYNEQFF TRBD2 once TRBJ2-1 TRBV5-1
TGTGCCAGCAGCTTAAGAGGGCCGAGTGAGCAGTTCTTC CASSLRGPSEQFF NA NA TRBJ2-1 TRBV7-3
TGTGCCAGTAGCTATAGCGGGAGGGAAGACGAGCAGTACTTC CASSYSGREDEQYF TRBD2 NA TRBJ2-7 TRBV19
TGTGCCAGCAGCGCTGGACTAGGAGGGACTGAAGCTTTCTTT CASSAGLGGTEAFF NA few TRBJ1-1 TRBV3-1
TGCAGTGCCCCCCCTACTAGCGGGGGCTCCTACGAGCAGTACTTC CSAPPTSGGSYEQYF TRBD2 few TRBJ2-7 TRBV20-1
TGTGCCAGCAGCGTGCCCACCTACAATGAGCAGTTCTTC CASSVPTYNEQFF NA NA TRBJ2-1 TRBV11-3
TGCAGTGCTAGAGAAGGGAACACTGGGGCCAACGTCCTGACTTTC CSAREGNTGANVLTF NA NA TRBJ2-6 TRBV20-1
TGTGCCAGCAGTTTAGAGCGGGAGGGCAATGAGCAGTTCTTC CASSLEREGNEQFF TRBD2 NA TRBJ2-1 TRBV27
TGCAGTGCTAGGGGGGTTAGCGACATCTTTCAAGAGACCCAGTACTTC CSARGVSDIFQETQYF NA NA TRBJ2-5 TRBV20-1
TGCAGTGCTAGAGATCGAAGCGGGCCCGCCTACGAGCAGTACTTC CSARDRSGPAYEQYF NA NA TRBJ2-7 TRBV20-1
TGTGCCAGCAGTTTAGTTCCCGGGAGCGAGGGCGAGCAGTACTTC CASSLVPGSEGEQYF NA NA TRBJ2-7 TRBV27
TGTGCCAGCAGTTCCCCGACAGTAGATACGCAGTATTTT CASSSPTVDTQYF NA few TRBJ2-3 TRBV28
TGCGCCAGCAGCCAATTGGGACTTACGAACACCGGGGAGCTGTTTTTT CASSQLGLTNTGELFF NA few TRBJ2-2 TRBV4-1
TGTGCCAGCGCCCCTACCCAATCAAGGCCCCAGCATTTT CASAPTQSRPQHF NA few TRBJ1-5 TRBV27